This T cell receptor (beta chain) was retrieved from a study of PD-L1 blockade in urothelial cancer. The wider study: Blood drawn 3 weeks (second dose) and 6 weeks after treatment start was analyzed.

The study collected 1 to 8 samples per patient, pretreatment and on-treatment. Looked up from germline, CDR1 is SGHAT and CDR2 is FQNNGV. The CDR3 consists of 18 residues. V gave up 4 bases and J gave up 7 bases; unmatched junction bases: 18. Profiled with immunoSEQ multiplex PCR; TCRdb holds only in-frame clones, not every one. The sample contains tens of thousands of clones, around 80% of which appear only once. The source of this sequence is a man in his sixties or seventies with urothelial cancer. This chain joins TRBV11-2 and TRBJ2-4; 8 nucleotides agree with TRBD2. This specimen was PBMCs, taken around atezolizumab (anti-PD-L1) treatment. The chain's CDR3 is CASSSSPLSGSGGNIQYF. For the CDR3, the DNA is TGTGCCAGCAGCTCCTCCCCCCTAAGCGGGAGTGGGGGGAACATTCAGTACTTC.